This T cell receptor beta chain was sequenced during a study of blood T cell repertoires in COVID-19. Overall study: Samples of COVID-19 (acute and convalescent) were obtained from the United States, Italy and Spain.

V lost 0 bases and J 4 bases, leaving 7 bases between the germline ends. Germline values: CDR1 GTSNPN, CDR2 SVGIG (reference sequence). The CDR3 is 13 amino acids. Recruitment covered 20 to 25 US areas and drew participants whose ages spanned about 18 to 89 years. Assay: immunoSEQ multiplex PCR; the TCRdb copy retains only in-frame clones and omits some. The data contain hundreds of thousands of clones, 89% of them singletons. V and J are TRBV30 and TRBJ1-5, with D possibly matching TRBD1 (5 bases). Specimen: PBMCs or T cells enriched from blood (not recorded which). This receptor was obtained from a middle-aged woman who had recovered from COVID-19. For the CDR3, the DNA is TGTGCCTGGAGTGTCAGGGATAATCAGCCCCAGCATTTT. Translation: CAWSVRDNQPQHF.